The text below deals with one T cell receptor (beta chain). From germline, CDR1 is SGHAT and CDR2 FQNNGV. The CDR3 runs 13 residues. V shed 1 base and J shed 4 bases, with 7 bases lying between them. The sample comes from a study of blood T cell repertoires in COVID-19. Turning to the study itself: Italy, Spain and the United States were the sources of the convalescent and acute COVID-19 samples. Nucleic acid was either cDNA or gDNA, and it came from T cells, B-cell-depleted T cells, or PBMCs.

Using immunoSEQ multiplex PCR, the repertoire was profiled, and TCRdb retains in-frame clones only, with some absent. This sample yields roughly 200,000 clones, of which around 90% are seen a single time; 1.5% belongs to the top ten. This clonotype was sampled from a young man with active or convalescent COVID-19. Sequencing was carried out using peripheral blood. The chain carries TRBV11-2 and TRBJ1-1; no clear D. The CDR3 DNA is TGTGCCAGCAGCTTAGGGGCGAGCACTGAAGCTTTCTTT. Translating gives CASSLGASTEAFF.